This T cell receptor (beta chain) is drawn from a study of cytomegalovirus exposure and HLA in healthy donors. The PCR contained 60 Vbeta and 13 Jbeta primers. Libraries were prepared by immunoSEQ multiplex PCR; TCRdb keeps only in-frame clonotypes and omits some of them. This sample yields about 160,000 clones, of which 70% to 90% are seen a single time; approximately 7% belongs to the top ten. The CDR3 loop spans 18 amino acids. CDR1 is LGHNA and CDR2 is YNFKEQ in the germline V gene. The ends lost 1 base at V and 1 base at J; junction bases unmatched: 6. Notes on the study in general: Later analysis identified several of the most significant clusters that appeared linked to common viral pathogens. One cluster of highly shared sequence variants probably arose as a sequencing artifact. Excluded: some indistinguishable V segments such as TRBV6-2 and TRBV6-3.

Comment on this clone: Its matching antigen is unknown.

This receptor was identified in a woman aged 25 to 39 in good health and CMV-seropositive. The V call is TRBV4-2, the J call TRBJ1-6, with 8 bases matching TRBD1. The sample comprised PBMCs. The CDR3, as DNA: TGTGCCAGCAGCCAAGGGACAGGGTCTGGGTCCTATAATTCACCCCTCCACTTT. Translation gives CASSQGTGSGSYNSPLHF.